A single T cell receptor (beta chain) is shown here with its context. The same CDR3 arises from other DNA sequences in this sample as well. This sample is part of a study of shared clonotypes between healthy human individuals. V was cut by 1 base and J by 4 bases, with 7 bases left in between. This CDR3 region has 13 residues. CDR1 is MNHNS and CDR2 is SASEGT in the germline V gene. An assay was performed, and its level was deep. The assay was immunoSEQ multiplex PCR, and TCRdb's table has in-frame clones only and misses some. This table holds around 1.4 million clones, less than 99% found once. This rearrangement joins TRBV6-1 to TRBJ1-1; D unclear. The clonotype comes from a man aged 25 to 45 in good health. The sample was naive CD4+ T cells sorted from blood. Subset defined: CD45RA+ positively selected. CDR3 sequence reads: CASSEVLGTEAFF. Here the CDR3 DNA reads TGTGCCAGCAGTGAAGTTTTGGGCACTGAAGCTTTCTTT.